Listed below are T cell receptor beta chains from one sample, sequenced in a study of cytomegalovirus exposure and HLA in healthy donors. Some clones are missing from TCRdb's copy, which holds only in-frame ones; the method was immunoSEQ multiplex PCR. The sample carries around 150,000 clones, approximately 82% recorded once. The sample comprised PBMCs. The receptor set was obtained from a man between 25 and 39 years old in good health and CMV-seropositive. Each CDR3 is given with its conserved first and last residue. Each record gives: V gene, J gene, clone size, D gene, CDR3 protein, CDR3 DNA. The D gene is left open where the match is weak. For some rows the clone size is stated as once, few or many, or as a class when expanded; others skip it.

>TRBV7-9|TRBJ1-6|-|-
CASSLLGSPLHF
TGTGCCAGCAGCTTGCTCGGTTCACCCCTCCACTTT
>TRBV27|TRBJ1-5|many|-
CASSLVGGMVGQPQHF
TGTGCCAGCAGTTTAGTGGGGGGAATGGTTGGTCAGCCCCAGCATTTT
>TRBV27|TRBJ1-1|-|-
CASSLLGGGRTEAFF
TGTGCCAGCAGTTTATTGGGGGGAGGGCGAACTGAAGCTTTCTTT
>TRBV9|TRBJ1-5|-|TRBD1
CASSVGDSPYGSNQPQHF
TGTGCCAGCAGCGTAGGGGACAGCCCTTACGGTAGCAATCAGCCCCAGCATTTT
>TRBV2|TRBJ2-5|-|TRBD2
CASSGGALYF
TGTGCCAGTAGCGGGGGGGCCCTTTACTTC
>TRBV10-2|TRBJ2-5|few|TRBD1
CASSEQGVGETQYF
TGCGCCAGCAGTGAGCAGGGGGTAGGAGAGACCCAGTACTTC
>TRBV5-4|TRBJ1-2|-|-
CASSFWTANYGYTF
TGTGCCAGCAGCTTCTGGACAGCTAACTATGGCTACACCTTC
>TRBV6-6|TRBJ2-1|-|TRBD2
CASSRGLAGGKFF
TGTGCCAGCAGTCGCGGACTGGCGGGAGGGAAATTCTTC
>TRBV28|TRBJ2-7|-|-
CASGRDFPYEQYF
TGTGCCAGCGGGCGGGACTTTCCCTACGAGCAGTACTTC
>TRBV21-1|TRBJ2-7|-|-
CASSKRGTGSYEQYF
TGTGCCAGCAGCAAAAGGGGGACAGGCTCCTACGAGCAGTACTTC
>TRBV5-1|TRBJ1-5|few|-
CASSLAGGNQPQHF
TGCGCCAGCAGCTTGGCCGGAGGGAATCAGCCCCAGCATTTT
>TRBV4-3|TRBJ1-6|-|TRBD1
CASSYRDRDNSPLHF
TGCGCCAGCAGCTACCGGGACAGGGATAATTCACCCCTCCACTTT
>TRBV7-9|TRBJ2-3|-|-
CASSLRQGFSDTQYF
TGTGCCAGCAGCTTACGCCAGGGATTCTCAGATACGCAGTATTTT
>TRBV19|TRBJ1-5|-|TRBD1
CASEDGQANQPQHF
TGTGCCAGTGAGGATGGACAGGCCAATCAGCCCCAGCATTTT
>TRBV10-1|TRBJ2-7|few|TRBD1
CASSRTGVDEQYF
TGCGCCAGCAGCAGGACAGGGGTTGACGAGCAGTACTTC
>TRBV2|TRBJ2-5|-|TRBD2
CASSDGLAGRGETQYF
TGTGCCAGCAGCGACGGACTAGCGGGGAGGGGGGAGACCCAGTACTTC
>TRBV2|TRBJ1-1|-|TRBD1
CASRGDRGVTEAFF
TGTGCCAGCAGGGGGGACAGGGGAGTCACTGAAGCTTTCTTT
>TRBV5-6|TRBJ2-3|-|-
CASSLVGGDTQYF
TGTGCCAGCAGCTTGGTAGGCGGAGATACGCAGTATTTT
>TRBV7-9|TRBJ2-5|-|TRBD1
CASSGGTGWETQYF
TGTGCCAGCAGCGGGGGGACAGGGTGGGAGACCCAGTACTTC
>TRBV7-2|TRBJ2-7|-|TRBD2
CASSLGLAGLDEQYF
TGTGCCAGCAGCTTAGGACTAGCGGGGCTGGACGAGCAGTACTTC
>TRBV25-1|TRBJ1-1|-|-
CASSEVGLGLTEAFF
TGTGCCAGCAGTGAAGTGGGATTGGGGCTCACTGAAGCTTTCTTT
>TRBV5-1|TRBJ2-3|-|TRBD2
CASSLRGTSGTGGTQYF
TGCGCCAGCAGCTTGAGGGGAACTAGCGGGACGGGAGGTACGCAGTATTTT
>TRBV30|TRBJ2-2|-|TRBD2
CAWRWGGYTGELFF
TGTGCCTGGAGATGGGGGGGGTACACCGGGGAGCTGTTTTTT
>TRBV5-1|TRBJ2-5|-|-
CASSAGTGKETQYF
TGCGCCAGCAGCGCCGGGACTGGGAAAGAGACCCAGTACTTC
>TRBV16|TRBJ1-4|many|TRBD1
CASSQGTAEKLFF
TGTGCCAGCAGCCAAGGGACAGCAGAAAAACTGTTTTTT
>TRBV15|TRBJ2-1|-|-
CATSRDRGGATYNEQFF
TGTGCCACCAGCAGAGACCGCGGGGGCGCAACCTACAATGAGCAGTTCTTC
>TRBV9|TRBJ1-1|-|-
CASSVIYPGVNTEAFF
TGTGCCAGCAGCGTTATTTACCCGGGAGTGAACACTGAAGCTTTCTTT
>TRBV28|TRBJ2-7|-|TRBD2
CASSDSLAGRDF
TGTGCCAGCAGTGACTCACTAGCGGGCAGGGACTTC